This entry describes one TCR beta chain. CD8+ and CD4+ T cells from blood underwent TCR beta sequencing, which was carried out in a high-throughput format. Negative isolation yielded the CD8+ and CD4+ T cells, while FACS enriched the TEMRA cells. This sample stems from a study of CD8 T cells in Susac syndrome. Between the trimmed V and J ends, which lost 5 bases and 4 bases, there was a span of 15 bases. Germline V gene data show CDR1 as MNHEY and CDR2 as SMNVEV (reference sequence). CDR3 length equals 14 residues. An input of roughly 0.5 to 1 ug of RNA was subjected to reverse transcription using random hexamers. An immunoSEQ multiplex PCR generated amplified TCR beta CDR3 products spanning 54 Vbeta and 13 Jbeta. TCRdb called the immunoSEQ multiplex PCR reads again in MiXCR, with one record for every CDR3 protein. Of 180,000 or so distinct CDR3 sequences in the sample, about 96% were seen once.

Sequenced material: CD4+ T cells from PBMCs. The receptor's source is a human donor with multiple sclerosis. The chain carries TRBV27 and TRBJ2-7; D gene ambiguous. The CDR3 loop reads CASSKTLTEYEQYF. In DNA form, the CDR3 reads TGTGCCAGCAGTAAGACATTAACGGAATACGAGCAGTACTTC.